The sequence of this T cell receptor beta chain was determined in a study of blood T cell repertoires in COVID-19. Participants, about 18 to 100 years old, spanned about two dozen US areas. This clone was seen a single time. Per germline, CDR1 SGHTS and CDR2 YDEGEE. The CDR3 covers 14 residues. V was trimmed by 1 base and J by 2 bases, leaving 6 bases between them. Assay used: immunoSEQ multiplex PCR; TCRdb lists only in-frame clones, some missing. The repertoire has some 220,000 clones, more than 80% of them found once; the top ten carry roughly 3.7%. The TCR sequence derives from a woman between 18 and 29 years old in a cohort exposed to, infected with or recovered from COVID-19 (not recorded which). Sequencing was performed on PBMCs or T cells enriched from blood (not recorded which). V gene TRBV5-8 combines with J gene TRBJ1-4, with D possibly matching TRBD1 (5 bases). CDR3 in amino acids: CASSLYRTNEKLFF. The CDR3 coding sequence is TGTGCCAGCAGCTTGTACAGGACTAATGAAAAACTGTTTTTT.